The sequence of this T cell receptor beta chain was determined in a study of shared clonotypes between healthy human individuals. This clone was observed once. Antigen unknown. CDR1 and CDR2 (germline): SGHDT, YYEEEE. V shed 4 bases, J shed 0 bases, and the junction held 5 bases outside the gene matches. The CDR3 length is 16 residues. Produced via immunoSEQ multiplex PCR; TCRdb's table is partial and in-frame only. The sample carries 1.4 million to 1.5 million clones, approximately 96% recorded once. Donors were Caucasian adults residing in Nashville, Tennessee, USA. General study findings and limits: Sequencing depth was expected to affect clonotype sharing among donors.

This TCR derives from a man aged 30 to 39 in good health. V gene TRBV5-6 combines with J gene TRBJ1-5; 9 bases agree with TRBD1. Sequencing was performed on naive CD4+ T cells sorted from blood. Subset denoted: CD45RA+ positively selected. The CDR3 bases are TGTGCCAGCAGCAACAGGGGGCCCTATAGCAATCAGCCCCAGCATTTT. It translates to CASSNRGPYSNQPQHF.